The present T cell receptor (beta chain) was sequenced within a study of T cells expressing NK-cell markers (dated by TCRdb to about 2020). About the study as a whole: Roughly 8 donors provided sorted CD3+CD56+NKG2C+, CD3+CD56+NKG2C- and CD3+CD56-NKG2C+ T-cell subsets, whose TCR beta-chain repertoires were profiled. Among the eight sequenced donors, only one was HCMV-seronegative, while the other seven were HCMV-seropositive. The study sequenced eight donors, all healthy volunteers chosen at random: three men and five women. Libraries were sequenced as 2 x 150 bp reads on Illumina HiSeq 2000/2500, MiSeq or NextSeq. Overall study results and their limits: It remained unclear whether the expanded NKG2C-expressing T cell clones were specific for HCMV antigens. For several donors, the dominant CD3+CD56+NKG2C+ clonotypes were among the top 10 CD8+ clonotypes and accounted for roughly 1.0-7.5% of CD8+ T cells. Those dominant clonotypes were again the most abundant among CD3+CD56-NKG2C+ cells in four donors, at roughly 25-65%.

Sequencing was carried out with an Illumina HiSeq 2000. The TCR beta cDNA libraries were made using 5'RACE template switching, a step that added both a universal primer site and unique molecular identifiers. Priming for cDNA synthesis came from the TCR beta constant segment, and two successive PCR amplification steps followed. The paper's processing steps were these. MIGEC was used to demultiplex reads and group reads by UMI, and MiTCR was used to assemble and quantify clonotypes. To exclude erroneous sequences, any TCR cDNA sequence not supported by at least two reads was discarded. The tcR package was used for downstream repertoire analysis, and clonotypes were matched between fractions using CDR3 nucleotide sequence together with V segment. VDJmatch was used to annotate antigen specificity against VDJdb, with one amino acid substitution in CDR3 allowed. Each CDR3 protein sequence appears as one entry after TCRdb reprocessed the reads, and no DNA is included. TCRdb's processing, not the study's, gives the V and J calls here. In this sample's table one finds some 460,000 distinct CDR3 sequences. About 1.5% of the sample is in the top ten clones.

Notes on this clonotype: Its antigen is currently not known.

Including the terminal cysteine and phenylalanine, the CDR3 comprises 14 residues. The DNA is unrecorded. CDR1 and CDR2 are drawn from the germline V gene (reference sequence): MNHEY, SMNVEV. HCMV-specific IgG was detected in serum with a commercial ELISA kit to determine HCMV serostatus. Peripheral blood mononuclear cells were isolated from blood by Ficoll density gradient centrifugation. The chain employs TRBV27 and TRBJ1-2; TCRdb lists TRBD1, though no DNA is available to test this call. Input material: blood T cells: a sorted CD56 or NKG2C T cell subset, CD4+ or CD8+ T cells, or bulk PBMC T cells (not recorded which). This TCR was recovered from a woman aged 50 to 65 in good health. Donor details come from another sample of the same person, matched by shared clones. The CDR3 protein is CASSSTQGAIGYTF.